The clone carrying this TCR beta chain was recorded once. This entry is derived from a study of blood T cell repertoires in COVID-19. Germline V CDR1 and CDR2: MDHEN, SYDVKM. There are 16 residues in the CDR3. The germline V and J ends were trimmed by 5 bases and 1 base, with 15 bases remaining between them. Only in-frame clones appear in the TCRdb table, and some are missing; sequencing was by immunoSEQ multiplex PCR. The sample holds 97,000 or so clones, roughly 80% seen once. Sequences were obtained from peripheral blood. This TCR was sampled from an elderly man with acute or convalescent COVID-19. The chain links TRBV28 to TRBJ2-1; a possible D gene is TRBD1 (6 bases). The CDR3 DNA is TGTGCCAGCAGTCCCCCGTTGCAGGGGTCCTACAATGAGCAGTTCTTC. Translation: CASSPPLQGSYNEQFF.